This is a list of T cell receptor beta chains from one sample in a study of blood T cell repertoires in COVID-19. Sequencing used immunoSEQ multiplex PCR; TCRdb keeps in-frame clones, though not all of them. The table has about 85,000 clones, 88% seen once. Sequencing input: peripheral blood. Receptor source: a woman older than 75 with acute or convalescent COVID-19. CDR3s include the opening cysteine and the closing phenylalanine or tryptophan. D genes are given only for firm matches. Only part of the rows carry a size: once, few, many, or a class if the clone is expanded.

D: -
size: -
J: TRBJ1-2
V: TRBV10-3
CDR3: CAISETGSLYGYTF
DNA: TGTGCCATCAGTGAGACAGGGTCATTGTATGGCTACACCTTC

D: TRBD1
size: -
J: TRBJ2-6
V: TRBV19
CDR3: CASRSGGGANVLTF
DNA: TGTGCCAGTAGATCAGGGGGAGGGGCCAACGTCCTGACTTTC

D: TRBD2
size: once
J: TRBJ2-2
V: TRBV4-1
CDR3: CASSLSGGNTGELFF
DNA: TGCGCCAGCAGCCTCAGCGGGGGGAACACCGGGGAGCTGTTTTTT

D: TRBD1
size: -
J: TRBJ1-2
V: TRBV3-1/TRBV3-2
CDR3: CASSGQATNYGYTF
DNA: TGTGCCAGCAGTGGACAGGCCACTAACTATGGCTACACCTTC

D: -
size: -
J: TRBJ2-7
V: TRBV30
CDR3: CAWGSQPPTYEQYF
DNA: TGTGCCTGGGGATCACAGCCACCCACCTACGAGCAGTACTTC

D: -
size: -
J: TRBJ2-1
V: TRBV6-5
CDR3: CASRGVGVYNEQFF
DNA: TGTGCCAGCAGGGGCGTAGGCGTCTACAATGAGCAGTTCTTC

D: -
size: -
J: TRBJ2-1
V: TRBV5-4
CDR3: CASSLAQDSFFFNEQFF
DNA: TGTGCCAGCAGCTTGGCGCAGGACTCTTTTTTTTTCAATGAGCAGTTCTTC

D: TRBD1
size: once
J: TRBJ2-7
V: TRBV19
CDR3: CASSTQGARVEQYF
DNA: TGTGCCAGTAGTACCCAGGGGGCGCGGGTCGAGCAGTACTTC

D: -
size: once
J: TRBJ1-6
V: TRBV7-9
CDR3: CASSLGGGEGSPLHF
DNA: TGTGCCAGCAGCTTAGGAGGGGGGGAAGGGTCACCCCTCCACTTT

D: -
size: -
J: TRBJ2-5
V: TRBV7-9
CDR3: CASSLGQGQETQYF
DNA: TGTGCCAGCAGCTTAGGCCAGGGCCAAGAGACCCAGTACTTC

D: TRBD1
size: once
J: TRBJ1-6
V: TRBV7-9
CDR3: CASSWTGAGNSPLHF
DNA: TGTGCCAGCAGCTGGACAGGGGCCGGTAATTCACCCCTCCACTTT

D: -
size: -
J: TRBJ2-3
V: TRBV7-2
CDR3: CASSLVDKWGDTQYF
DNA: TGTGCCAGCAGCTTAGTGGACAAATGGGGAGATACGCAGTATTTT

D: TRBD2
size: -
J: TRBJ2-1
V: TRBV11-2
CDR3: CASSPRGGGARNEQFF
DNA: TGTGCCAGCAGCCCAAGGGGCGGGGGGGCCCGGAATGAGCAGTTCTTC

D: TRBD2
size: -
J: TRBJ2-2
V: TRBV7-2
CDR3: CASSLRSGGRFNTGELFF
DNA: TGTGCCAGCAGCCTTAGAAGCGGGGGGCGATTTAACACCGGGGAGCTGTTTTTT

D: -
size: -
J: TRBJ1-1
V: TRBV5-1
CDR3: CASSEGAEAFF
DNA: TGCGCCAGCAGCGAGGGGGCTGAAGCTTTCTTT

D: TRBD1
size: -
J: TRBJ2-1
V: TRBV5-6
CDR3: CASSPQDRDLDEQFF
DNA: TGTGCCAGCAGCCCCCAGGACAGGGACCTAGATGAGCAGTTCTTC

D: -
size: once
J: TRBJ1-1
V: TRBV18
CDR3: CASSPTAIGEAFF
DNA: TGTGCCAGCTCCCCAACGGCAATCGGGGAAGCTTTCTTT

D: -
size: -
J: TRBJ2-5
V: TRBV7-2
CDR3: CASSLQGRGETQYF
DNA: TGTGCCAGCAGCTTACAGGGGAGAGGAGAGACCCAGTACTTC

D: -
size: -
J: TRBJ1-1
V: TRBV19
CDR3: CASSIDQANRAFF
DNA: TGTGCCAGTAGTATAGATCAGGCAAACCGAGCTTTCTTT

D: TRBD2
size: -
J: TRBJ2-5
V: TRBV6-1
CDR3: CASREGEETQYF
DNA: TGTGCCTCGAGGGAGGGCGAAGAGACCCAGTACTTC

D: -
size: -
J: TRBJ2-1
V: TRBV2
CDR3: CASSEQGRSNEQFF
DNA: TGTGCCAGCAGTGAACAGGGCAGGTCCAATGAGCAGTTCTTC

D: TRBD1
size: -
J: TRBJ1-4
V: TRBV15
CDR3: CATSTGTGEKLFF
DNA: TGTGCCACCAGCACCGGGACAGGGGAAAAACTGTTTTTT

D: TRBD1
size: -
J: TRBJ2-7
V: TRBV7-9
CDR3: CASSLAPGQASLGVHF
DNA: TGTGCCAGCAGCTTAGCACCGGGACAGGCGAGTCTCGGAGTCCACTTC

D: -
size: -
J: TRBJ2-4
V: TRBV3-1/TRBV3-2
CDR3: CASSQPVEGKNIQYF
DNA: TGTGCCAGCAGCCAACCGGTGGAGGGCAAAAACATTCAGTACTTC

D: -
size: -
J: TRBJ2-1
V: TRBV11-3
CDR3: CASSQRVTSYNEQFF
DNA: TGTGCCAGCAGCCAACGGGTTACTTCCTACAATGAGCAGTTCTTC

D: TRBD2
size: -
J: TRBJ2-5
V: TRBV6-2/TRBV6-3
CDR3: CASSYGRASGLKGETQYF
DNA: TGTGCCAGCAGTTACGGGCGGGCTAGCGGCTTGAAGGGGGAGACCCAGTACTTC

D: -
size: -
J: TRBJ1-1
V: TRBV6-4
CDR3: CASKRQQNTEAFF
DNA: TGTGCCAGCAAACGACAGCAGAACACTGAAGCTTTCTTT

D: -
size: -
J: TRBJ2-1
V: TRBV9
CDR3: CASSLLGTLPPEQFF
DNA: TGTGCCAGCAGCCTCCTCGGGACTCTTCCCCCGGAGCAGTTCTTC

D: -
size: -
J: TRBJ1-5
V: TRBV6-1
CDR3: CASSERGAINQPQHF
DNA: TGTGCCAGCAGTGAAAGGGGCGCAATCAATCAGCCCCAGCATTTT

D: -
size: once
J: TRBJ2-6
V: TRBV7-9
CDR3: CASSRPAGDTLSGANVLTF
DNA: TGTGCCAGCAGCCGACCTGCAGGGGATACTCTCTCTGGGGCCAACGTCCTGACTTTC